The clone carrying this TCR beta chain came up many times. The antigen remains unidentified. The CDR3 sequence is 12 residues long. Germline CDR1 MNHNS, CDR2 SASEGT. The ends lost 7 bases at V and 6 bases at J; junction bases unmatched: 2. Disease lasting under 3 months, a NOSPECS grade of at least 4, and a Clinical Activity Score of at least 3 were features of the ophthalmopathy patients. Clinical symptoms, serum thyroxine and TRAb, thyroid ultrasound and orbital computed tomography together formed the diagnostic basis. Fresh peripheral blood, about 9.6 ml, yielded the PBMCs. The source material, RNA transcripts, was used to amplify TCR beta CDR3 regions. Initially, a first-round RT-PCR of the TCR CDR3 employed the HTBI primer set. MiXCR, run by TCRdb on the multiplex PCR reads, gives a single entry per CDR3 protein. The sample carries 600,000 to 650,000 distinct CDR3 sequences, about a fifth recorded once.

The sample belongs to a study of T cells in Graves' hyperthyroidism and ophthalmopathy. General study points: Model-based prediction identified ophthalmopathy a median around 6.5 months prior to its onset.

The sequence came from a man younger than 45 with Graves' ophthalmopathy. Sequencing used blood. The rearrangement links TRBV6-1 to TRBJ1-5; TRBD1 matches 8 bases. CDR3 sequence (DNA): TGTGCCAGCAACAGGGGGAGTCAGCCCCAGCATTTT. It is translated as CASNRGSQPQHF.